The next 10 T cell receptor beta chains were all read from a single sample in a study of blood T cells in healthy people across ages. Together with a sample-barcoded 5' primer, a J-beta primer mix was included in a second PCR lasting about 6 to 12 cycles. TCRdb ran MiXCR on the 5' RACE reads and lists one entry per CDR3 protein. Of 750,000 to 850,000 distinct CDR3 sequences in the sample, roughly 25% were seen once. These data were also reused for a study on T cells of mothers and their children.

Material for sequencing was blood. Receptor source: a boy between 10 and 17 years old in good health.

This chain joins TRBV28 and TRBJ1-2; unclear D gene. V dropped 4 bases and J dropped 2 bases, with 11 bases sitting between them. This CDR3 has 14 amino acids. The germline CDR1 and CDR2 sequences are MDHEN and SYDVKM. CDR3 residues: CASSSVRRNYGYTF. DNA of the CDR3: TGTGCCAGCAGTTCCGTCAGGAGAAACTATGGCTACACCTTC.

CDR3: CASSLRGGANQPQHF. The CDR3 bases are TGTGCCAGCAGTTTAAGAGGGGGAGCCAATCAGCCCCAGCATTTT. The V and J genes are TRBV27 and TRBJ1-5; perhaps TRBD1 as D (6 bases). Germline CDR1 MNHEY, CDR2 SMNVEV (reference sequence). CDR3 length: 15 residues. Deletions cut 2 bases from V and 3 bases from J, with 11 bases between.

This clonotype was detected once. The chain uses TRBV6-5 and TRBJ2-4; maybe TRBD2 (5 bases). The V gene's germline CDR1 is MNHEY and CDR2 SVGAGI. The CDR3 is made up of 15 amino acids. V was cut by 6 bases and J by 2 bases, with 14 bases left in between. The CDR3 DNA reads as TGTGCCAGCAGCAATATTGGAGGATCCAAAAACATTCAGTACTTC. It codes for CASSNIGGSKNIQYF.

The chain combines TRBV5-4 with TRBJ2-7; 12 bases agree with TRBD2. CDR3 size: 16 residues. The germline V gene encodes CDR1 SGHNT and CDR2 YYREEE (reference sequence). The trim removed 0 bases at V and 9 bases at J, leaving 10 bases unmatched. The CDR3: CASSLGTSGTPEGQYF. CDR3 DNA sequence: TGTGCCAGCAGCTTGGGGACTAGCGGGACACCCGAGGGGCAGTACTTC.

This clonotype was counted only a few times. The chain combines TRBV7-9 with TRBJ1-6; D unclear. CDR1 is SEHNR, CDR2 FQNEAQ, per germline (reference sequence). V lost 1 base, J lost 5 bases, and 9 bases lay in between. The CDR3 runs to 15 residues. Here the CDR3 DNA reads TGTGCCAGCAGCTTAGATGCACAGCATAATTCACCCCTCCACTTT. Protein: CASSLDAQHNSPLHF.

The V gene is TRBV4-3, the J gene TRBJ2-1; the match to TRBD2 covers 12 bases. The germline gives CDR1 LGHNA, CDR2 YSLEER. V was pared by 0 bases and J by 6 bases, with 15 bases of the junction left unmatched. The CDR3 totals 20 residues. CDR3: CASSQESPSASGGVRNEQFF. The CDR3 DNA follows: TGCGCCAGCAGCCAAGAATCCCCCTCCGCTAGCGGGGGGGTACGCAATGAGCAGTTCTTC.

The table lists this clonotype with a few counts. The chain uses TRBV4-3 and TRBJ2-1, with a possible D match to TRBD1 (5 bases). The last part of the DNA fits TRBJ2-7 better; the J call may be wrong. Per the germline V gene, CDR1 is LGHNA and CDR2 is YSLEER. This CDR3 is built from 15 residues. CDR3 coding DNA: TGCGCCAGCAGCCATTTCGCAGGGTCTACCTACGAGCAGTACTTC. Translated, it gives CASSHFAGSTYEQYF.

The chain uses TRBV27 and TRBJ2-7, with 10 positions matching TRBD1. Germline values: CDR1 MNHEY, CDR2 SMNVEV (reference sequence). This CDR3 comprises 15 residues. Germline trimming cut 8 bases from V and 7 bases from J; bases unmatched to any gene: 14. The CDR3 loop is CASGQTGGLQGEQYF. CDR3 in DNA: TGTGCCAGCGGGCAGACAGGGGGCCTTCAAGGGGAGCAGTACTTC.

This clonotype has just a few counts. An end of the junction does not agree with germline; a read error may underlie this. Here the CDR3 reads CASSPTGRPGESQYF. The CDR3 DNA reads as TGCGCCAGCAGCCCGACGGGACGCCCGGGAGAGTCCCAGTACTTC. The chain uses TRBV5-1 and TRBJ2-5, with D maybe TRBD2 (6 bases). This CDR3 region has 15 residues. The germline V gene encodes CDR1 SGHRS and CDR2 YFSETQ.

The sample holds a few counts of this clonotype. The gene calls are TRBV4-3 and TRBJ1-5; D is unclear. Germline values: CDR1 LGHNA, CDR2 YSLEER. This CDR3 has 15 amino acids. With 0 bases removed from V and 1 base from J, the gap between germline ends came to 7 bases. CDR3 region: CASSQDRESNQPQHF. Written as DNA, the CDR3 is TGCGCCAGCAGCCAAGACCGAGAGAGCAATCAGCCCCAGCATTTT.